This entry is about one TCR beta chain. In the PCR, 60 Vbeta and 13 Jbeta primers were used. Method: immunoSEQ multiplex PCR; TCRdb's copy keeps in-frame clones and lacks some. The sample comprises some 150,000 clones, 60% to 80% of which are singletons, and 4.9% rests with the top ten. The germline gives CDR1 MDHEN, CDR2 SYDVKM. The CDR3 length is 17 residues. V was trimmed by 5 bases and J by 0 bases, leaving 19 bases between them. This entry comes from a study of cytomegalovirus exposure and HLA in healthy donors. The sequence came from a woman aged 50 to 65 in good health and CMV-seronegative. Specimen: PBMCs. This chain links TRBV28 with TRBJ1-2, with D possibly being TRBD1 (6 bases). This CDR3 is CASSTNPGTRPNYGYTF. CDR3 sequence (DNA): TGTGCCAGCAGTACCAATCCAGGGACAAGACCTAACTATGGCTACACCTTC.